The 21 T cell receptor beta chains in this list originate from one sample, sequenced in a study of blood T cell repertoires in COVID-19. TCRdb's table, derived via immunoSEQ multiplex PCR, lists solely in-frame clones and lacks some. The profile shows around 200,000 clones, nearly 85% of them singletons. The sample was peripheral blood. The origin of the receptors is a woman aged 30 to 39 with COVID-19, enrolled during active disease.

The CDR3 loop reads CATSDAGGPNTEAFF. The CDR3 DNA sequence: TGTGCCACCAGTGATGCCGGGGGACCAAACACTGAAGCTTTCTTT. This chain connects TRBV24-1 to TRBJ1-1; weak D call: TRBD1 (5 bases). V was shortened by 3 bases and J by 2 bases, with 12 bases between the two germline ends. The germline V gene has CDR1 KGHDR and CDR2 SFDVKD. The CDR3 is made up of 15 amino acids.

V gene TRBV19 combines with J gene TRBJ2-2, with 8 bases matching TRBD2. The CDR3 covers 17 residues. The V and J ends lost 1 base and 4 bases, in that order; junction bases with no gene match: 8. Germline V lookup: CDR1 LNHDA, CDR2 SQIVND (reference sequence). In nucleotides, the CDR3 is TGTGCCAGTAGTATAGGGGGACTAGAGGCAGGCACCGGGGAGCTGTTTTTT. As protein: CASSIGGLEAGTGELFF.

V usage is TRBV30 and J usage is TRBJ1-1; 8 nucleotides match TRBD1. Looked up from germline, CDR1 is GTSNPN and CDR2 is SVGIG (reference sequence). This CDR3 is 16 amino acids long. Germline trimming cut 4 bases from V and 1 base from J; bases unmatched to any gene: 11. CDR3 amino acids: CAWTPPFDRGNTEAFF. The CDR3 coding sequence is TGTGCCTGGACCCCTCCCTTCGACAGGGGGAACACTGAAGCTTTCTTT.

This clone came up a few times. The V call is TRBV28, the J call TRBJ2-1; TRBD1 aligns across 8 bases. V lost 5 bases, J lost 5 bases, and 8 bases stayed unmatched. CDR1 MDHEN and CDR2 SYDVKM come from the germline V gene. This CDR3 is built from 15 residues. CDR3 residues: CASSPGQEDHNEQFF. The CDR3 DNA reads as TGTGCCAGCAGTCCGGGACAGGAGGATCACAATGAGCAGTTCTTC.

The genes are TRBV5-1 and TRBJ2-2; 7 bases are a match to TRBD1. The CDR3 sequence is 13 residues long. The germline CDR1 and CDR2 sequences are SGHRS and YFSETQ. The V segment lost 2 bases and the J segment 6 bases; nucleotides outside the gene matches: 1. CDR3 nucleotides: TGCGCCAGCAGCTTAACAGGGGCCGGGGAGCTGTTTTTT. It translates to CASSLTGAGELFF.

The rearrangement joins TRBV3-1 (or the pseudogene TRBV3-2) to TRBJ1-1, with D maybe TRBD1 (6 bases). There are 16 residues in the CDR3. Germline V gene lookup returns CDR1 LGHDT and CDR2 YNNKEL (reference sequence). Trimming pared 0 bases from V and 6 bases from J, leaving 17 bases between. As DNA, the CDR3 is TGTGCCAGCAGCCAAGATACGGACAGAATGGGGGCTGAAGCTTTCTTT. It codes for CASSQDTDRMGAEAFF.

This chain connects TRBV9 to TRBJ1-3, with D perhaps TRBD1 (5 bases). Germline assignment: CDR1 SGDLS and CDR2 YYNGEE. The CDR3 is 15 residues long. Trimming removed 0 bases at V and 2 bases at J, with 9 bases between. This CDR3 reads CASSVGLGAGNTIYF. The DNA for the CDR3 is TGTGCCAGCAGCGTAGGTTTAGGGGCTGGAAACACCATATATTTT. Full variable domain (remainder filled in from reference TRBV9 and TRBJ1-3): DSGVTQTPKHLITATGQRVTLRCSPRSGDLSVYWYQQSLDQGLQFLIQYYNGEERAKGNILERFSAQQFPDLHSELNLSSLELGDSALYFCASSVGLGAGNTIYFGEGSWLTVV.

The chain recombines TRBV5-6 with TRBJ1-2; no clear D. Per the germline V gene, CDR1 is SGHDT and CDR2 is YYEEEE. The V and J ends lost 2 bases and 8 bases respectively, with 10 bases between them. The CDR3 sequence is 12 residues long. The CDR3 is CASSFPPGGYTF. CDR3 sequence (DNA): TGTGCCAGCAGCTTTCCACCGGGGGGCTACACCTTC.

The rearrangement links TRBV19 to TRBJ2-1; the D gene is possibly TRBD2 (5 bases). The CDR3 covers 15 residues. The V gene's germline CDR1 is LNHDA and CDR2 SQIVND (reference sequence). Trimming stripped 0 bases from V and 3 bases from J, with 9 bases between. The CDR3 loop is CASSIDLAVYNEQFF. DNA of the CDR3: TGTGCCAGTAGTATAGATCTAGCAGTCTACAATGAGCAGTTCTTC.

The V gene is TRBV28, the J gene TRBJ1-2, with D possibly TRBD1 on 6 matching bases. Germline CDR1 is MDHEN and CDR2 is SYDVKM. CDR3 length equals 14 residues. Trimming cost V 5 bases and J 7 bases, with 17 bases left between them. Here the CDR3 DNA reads TGTGCCAGCAGTGAGGGACGGGACAACGGTGGCTACACCTTC. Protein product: CASSEGRDNGGYTF.

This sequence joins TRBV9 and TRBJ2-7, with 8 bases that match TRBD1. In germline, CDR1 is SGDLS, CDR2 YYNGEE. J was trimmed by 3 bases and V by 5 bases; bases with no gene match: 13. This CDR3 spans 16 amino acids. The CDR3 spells CASSFGGGQDHYEQYF. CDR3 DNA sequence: TGTGCCAGCAGTTTCGGAGGGGGACAGGATCACTACGAGCAGTACTTC.

In nucleotides, the CDR3 is TGTGCCAGCAGTGAGACCGGACAGGGGGCCAACGTCCTGACTTTC. Translated: CASSETGQGANVLTF. This chain links TRBV6-4 with TRBJ2-6, with a weak D call TRBD1 (6 bases). This CDR3 region has 15 residues. CDR1 is MRHNA, CDR2 SNTAGT, per germline. Trimming took 3 bases from V and 4 from J, leaving 10 bases between them.

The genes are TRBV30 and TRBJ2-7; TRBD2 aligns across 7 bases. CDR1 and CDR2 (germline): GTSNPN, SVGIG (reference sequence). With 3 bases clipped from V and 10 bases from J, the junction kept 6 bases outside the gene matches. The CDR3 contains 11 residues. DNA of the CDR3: TGTGCCTGGAGAACCGGACTAGTTCAGTACTTC. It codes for CAWRTGLVQYF. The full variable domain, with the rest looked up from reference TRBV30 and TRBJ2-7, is SQTIHQWPATLVQPVGSPLSLECTVEGTSNPNLYWYRQAAGRGLQLLFYSVGIGQISSEVPQNLSASRPQDRQFILSSKKLLLSDSGFYLCAWRTGLVQYFGPGTRLTVT.

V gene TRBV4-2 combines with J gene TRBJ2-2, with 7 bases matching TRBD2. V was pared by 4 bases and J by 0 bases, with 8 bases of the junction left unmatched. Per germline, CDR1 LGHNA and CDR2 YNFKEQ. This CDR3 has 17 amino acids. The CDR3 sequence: CASSRDLAESNTGELFF. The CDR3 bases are TGTGCCAGCAGCCGAGACCTAGCGGAGTCGAACACCGGGGAGCTGTTTTTT.

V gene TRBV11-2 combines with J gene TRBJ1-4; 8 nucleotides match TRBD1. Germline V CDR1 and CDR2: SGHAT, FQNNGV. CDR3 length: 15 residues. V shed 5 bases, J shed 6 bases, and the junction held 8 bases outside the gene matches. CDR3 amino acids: CASSLGQGRDEKLFF. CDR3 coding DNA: TGTGCCAGCAGCCTAGGACAGGGTCGCGATGAAAAACTGTTTTTT.

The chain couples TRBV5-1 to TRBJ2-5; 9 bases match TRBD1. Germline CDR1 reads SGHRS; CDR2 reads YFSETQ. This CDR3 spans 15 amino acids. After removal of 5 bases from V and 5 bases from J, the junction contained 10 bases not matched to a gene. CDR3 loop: CASRPGQGLLETQYF. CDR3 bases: TGCGCCAGCAGACCCGGACAGGGGCTGCTCGAGACCCAGTACTTC.

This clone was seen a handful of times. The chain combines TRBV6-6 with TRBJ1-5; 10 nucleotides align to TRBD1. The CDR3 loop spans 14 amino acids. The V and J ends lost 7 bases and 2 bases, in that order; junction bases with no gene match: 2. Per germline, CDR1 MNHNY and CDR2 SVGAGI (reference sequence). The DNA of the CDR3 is TGTGCCAGCATAGGGACAGGGGGCAATCAGCCCCAGCATTTT. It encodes CASIGTGGNQPQHF.

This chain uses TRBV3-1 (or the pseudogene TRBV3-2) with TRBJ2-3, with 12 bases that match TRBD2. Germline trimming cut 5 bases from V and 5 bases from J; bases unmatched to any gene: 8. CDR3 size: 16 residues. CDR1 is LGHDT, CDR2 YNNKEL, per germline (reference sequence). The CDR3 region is CASSGPSGGALDTQYF. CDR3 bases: TGTGCCAGCAGCGGTCCTAGCGGGGGGGCGTTAGATACGCAGTATTTT.

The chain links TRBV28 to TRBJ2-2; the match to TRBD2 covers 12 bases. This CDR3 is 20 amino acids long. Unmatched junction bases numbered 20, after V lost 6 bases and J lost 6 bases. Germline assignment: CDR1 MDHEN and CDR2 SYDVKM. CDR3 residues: CASSRVASGGAGLIAGELFF. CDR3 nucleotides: TGTGCCAGCAGCCGCGTGGCTAGCGGGGGGGCCGGCTTAATCGCCGGGGAGCTGTTTTTT.

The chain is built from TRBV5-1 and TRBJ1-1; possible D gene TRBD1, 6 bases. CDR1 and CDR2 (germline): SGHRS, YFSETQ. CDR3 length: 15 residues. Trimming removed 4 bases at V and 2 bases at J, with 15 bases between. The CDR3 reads CASSQTGPTNTEAFF. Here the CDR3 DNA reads TGCGCCAGCAGCCAAACAGGGCCGACCAACACTGAAGCTTTCTTT.

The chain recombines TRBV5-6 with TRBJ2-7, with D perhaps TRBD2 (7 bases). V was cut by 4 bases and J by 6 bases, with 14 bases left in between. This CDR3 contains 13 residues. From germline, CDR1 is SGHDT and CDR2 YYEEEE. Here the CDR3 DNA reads TGTGCCAGCAGCATCGGGGGGCTAGTCGAGCAGTACTTC. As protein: CASSIGGLVEQYF. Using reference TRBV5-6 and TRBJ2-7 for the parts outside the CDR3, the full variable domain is DAGVTQSPTHLIKTRGQQVTLRCSPKSGHDTVSWYQQALGQGPQFIFQYYEEEERQRGNFPDRFSGHQFPNYSSELNVNALLLGDSALYLCASSIGGLVEQYFGPGTRLTVT.